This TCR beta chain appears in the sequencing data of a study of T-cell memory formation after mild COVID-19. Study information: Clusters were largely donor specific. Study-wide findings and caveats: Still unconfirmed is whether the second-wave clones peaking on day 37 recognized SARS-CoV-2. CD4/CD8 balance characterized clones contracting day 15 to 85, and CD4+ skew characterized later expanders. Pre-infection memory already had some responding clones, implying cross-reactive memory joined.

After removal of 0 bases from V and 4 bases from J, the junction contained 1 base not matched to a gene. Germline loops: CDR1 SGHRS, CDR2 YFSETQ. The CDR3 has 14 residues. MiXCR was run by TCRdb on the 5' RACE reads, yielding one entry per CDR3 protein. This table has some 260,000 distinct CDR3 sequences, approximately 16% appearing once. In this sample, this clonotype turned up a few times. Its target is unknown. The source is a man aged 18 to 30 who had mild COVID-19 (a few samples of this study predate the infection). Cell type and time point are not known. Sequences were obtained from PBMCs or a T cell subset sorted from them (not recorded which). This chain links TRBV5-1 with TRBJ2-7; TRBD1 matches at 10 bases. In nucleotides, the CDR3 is TGCGCCAGCAGCTTGGGGGACAGGGGATACGAGCAGTACTTC. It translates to CASSLGDRGYEQYF.